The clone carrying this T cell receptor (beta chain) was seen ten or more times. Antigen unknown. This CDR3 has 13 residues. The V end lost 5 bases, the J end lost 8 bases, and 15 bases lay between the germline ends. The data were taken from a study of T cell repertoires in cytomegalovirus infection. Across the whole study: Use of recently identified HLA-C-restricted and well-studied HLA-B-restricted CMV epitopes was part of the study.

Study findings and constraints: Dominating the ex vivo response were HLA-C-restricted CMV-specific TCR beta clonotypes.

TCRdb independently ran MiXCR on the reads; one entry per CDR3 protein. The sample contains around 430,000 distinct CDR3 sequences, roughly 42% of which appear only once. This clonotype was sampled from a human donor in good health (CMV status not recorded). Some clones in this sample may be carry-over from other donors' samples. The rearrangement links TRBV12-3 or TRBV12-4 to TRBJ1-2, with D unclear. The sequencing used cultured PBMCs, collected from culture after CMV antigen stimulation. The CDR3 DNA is TGTGCCAGCAGTCCGTACACTCAACGGGGCTACACCTTC. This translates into CASSPYTQRGYTF.